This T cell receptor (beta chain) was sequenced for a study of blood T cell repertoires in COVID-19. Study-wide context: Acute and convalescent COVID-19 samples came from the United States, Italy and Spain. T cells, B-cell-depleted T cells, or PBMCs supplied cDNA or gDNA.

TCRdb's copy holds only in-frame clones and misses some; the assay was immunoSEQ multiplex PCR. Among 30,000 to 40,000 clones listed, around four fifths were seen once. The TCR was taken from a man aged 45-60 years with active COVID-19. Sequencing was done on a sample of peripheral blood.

The CDR3 region has the DNA TGCGCCAGCAGGTTACTACAGGGCGGTCAAGAGACCCAGTACTTC. This translates into CASRLLQGGQETQYF. The chain uses TRBV5-1 and TRBJ2-5; the D gene is possibly TRBD1 (6 bases). This CDR3 spans 15 amino acids. The V gene's germline CDR1 is SGHRS and CDR2 YFSETQ. The V end was cut by 5 bases, the J end by 2 bases, with 16 bases between.